Following are 9 T cell receptor beta chains from one sample sequenced in a study of blood T cell repertoires in COVID-19. The method was immunoSEQ multiplex PCR; TCRdb's version includes in-frame clones alone and lacks a portion of them. The sample yields roughly 340,000 clones, 80% to 90% seen once. The sequencing input was PBMCs or T cells enriched from blood (not recorded which). These receptor sequences come from a man aged 18-30 years who had recovered from COVID-19.

This chain connects TRBV5-4 to TRBJ1-2; 11 nucleotides agree with TRBD1. The germline V gene has CDR1 SGHNT and CDR2 YYREEE (reference sequence). Trimming took 4 bases from V and 5 from J; bases not matched to a gene: 13. The CDR3 covers 17 residues. CDR3 protein: CASSGGQGATQFYGYTF. CDR3 in DNA: TGTGCCAGCAGCGGAGGACAGGGGGCAACCCAGTTTTATGGCTACACCTTC.

The rearrangement links TRBV27 to TRBJ1-6; 9 nucleotides align to TRBD1. This CDR3 spans 15 amino acids. V shed 9 bases and J 10 bases; nucleotides not matched to a gene: 13. Germline CDR1 and CDR2: MNHEY and SMNVEV (reference sequence). CDR3 coding DNA: TGTGCCAGTAGCCTTGCGGGACAGGGCCGGTCACCCCTCCACTTT. Amino acids: CASSLAGQGRSPLHF.

To note about this clone: Other DNA sequences from this sample encode an identical CDR3 as well. The chain uses TRBV3-1 (or the pseudogene TRBV3-2) and TRBJ2-7; TRBD2 aligns across 7 bases. The germline CDR1 and CDR2 sequences are LGHDT and YNNKEL (reference sequence). The CDR3 contains 15 residues. V gave up 1 base and J gave up 4 bases; unmatched junction bases: 7. CDR3 DNA: TGTGCCAGCAGCCAAGGGGCTAGCGGTGCGTACGAGCAGTACTTC. It specifies CASSQGASGAYEQYF.

The genes are TRBV29-1 and TRBJ2-1; 8 bases match TRBD1. CDR3 length: 13 residues. Germline CDR1 is SQVTM and CDR2 is ANQGSEA. The trim removed 4 bases at V and 5 bases at J, leaving 4 bases unmatched. CDR3 protein: CSVGQGRNNEQFF. Written as DNA, the CDR3 is TGCAGCGTTGGACAGGGGCGAAACAATGAGCAGTTCTTC.

To note about this clone: The sample has other DNA sequences that encode this CDR3 too. This sequence joins TRBV29-1 and TRBJ1-1, with D maybe TRBD1 (5 bases). The CDR3 has 13 amino acids. Germline V lookup: CDR1 SQVTM, CDR2 ANQGSEA. Trimming stripped 6 bases from V and 1 base from J, with 12 bases between. CDR3 in amino acids: CSVGRGTNTEAFF. The CDR3 nucleotides read TGCAGCGTCGGACGGGGGACGAACACTGAAGCTTTCTTT.

The rearrangement joins TRBV7-9 to TRBJ2-3; 10 bases fit TRBD2. Looked up from germline, CDR1 is SEHNR and CDR2 is FQNEAQ (reference sequence). Germline trimming cut 1 base from V and 7 bases from J; bases unmatched to any gene: 8. The CDR3 spans 16 residues. The CDR3, as DNA: TGTGCCAGCAGCTTAGTGCTAGCGGGAGCCCGAAATACGCAGTATTTT. It specifies CASSLVLAGARNTQYF.

This chain links TRBV7-9 with TRBJ2-1, with a possible D match to TRBD1 (6 bases). V lost 4 bases and J 0 bases, leaving 13 bases between the germline ends. Germline CDR1 reads SEHNR; CDR2 reads FQNEAQ (reference sequence). CDR3 size: 16 residues. This chain's CDR3 is CASSSRQVFSYNEQFF. The CDR3 region has the DNA TGTGCCAGCAGCTCCAGACAGGTCTTCTCCTACAATGAGCAGTTCTTC.

The J gene is TRBJ2-7, the V gene TRBV11-2; 10 bases fit TRBD1. The trim removed 4 bases at V and 2 bases at J, leaving 5 bases unmatched. Germline V gives CDR1 SGHAT, CDR2 FQNNGV. This CDR3 region has 15 residues. In DNA form, the CDR3 reads TGTGCCAGCAGCTCGCCGGGACAGGGGACCTACGAGCAGTACTTC. Translated: CASSSPGQGTYEQYF. Full variable domain (outside the CDR3, taken from reference TRBV11-2 and TRBJ2-7): EAGVAQSPRYKIIEKRQSVAFWCNPISGHATLYWYQQILGQGPKLLIQFQNNGVVDDSQLPKDRFSAERLKGVDSTLKIQPAKLEDSAVYLCASSSPGQGTYEQYFGPGTRLTVT.

The CDR3 loop reads CASSLTRGGSYTQYF. The DNA for the CDR3 is TGTGCCAGCAGCTTGACCCGTGGCGGGAGCTATACGCAGTATTTT. The chain has TRBV11-2 and TRBJ2-3; TRBD2 agrees at 7 bases. Germline assignment: CDR1 SGHAT and CDR2 FQNNGV. This CDR3 is built from 15 residues. J was trimmed by 7 bases and V by 3 bases; bases with no gene match: 10.